This TCR beta chain was captured in a study of chemoradiotherapy in HPV16-positive cancers. TCRdb's copy holds only in-frame clones and misses some; the assay was immunoSEQ multiplex PCR. The table has 65,000 to 80,000 clones, about nine tenths seen once. This clone was picked up one time. The CDR3 covers 10 residues. Trimming took 11 bases from V and 4 from J, leaving 9 bases between them. In germline, CDR1 is MNHEY, CDR2 SMNVEV (reference sequence). This sample comprised blood, obtained from a patient who underwent chemoradiotherapy. The clonotype comes from a human donor with HPV-associated anogenital cancer. The chain is built from TRBV27 and TRBJ2-7; D is undetermined. The CDR3 DNA reads TGTGCCGGAGAGCGTTACGAGCAGTACTTC. Its translation is CAGERYEQYF.